Sequencing of this T cell receptor beta chain was carried out in a study of cytomegalovirus exposure and HLA in healthy donors. Per germline, CDR1 SGHRS and CDR2 YFSETQ. CDR3 size: 14 residues. The V segment lost 5 bases and the J segment 6 bases; nucleotides outside the gene matches: 7. Comments on this clone: Its antigen is unidentified.

Study-wide findings and caveats: Diagnosis of cytomegalovirus status made by the classifier reportedly showed high specificity and sensitivity.

Generated by immunoSEQ multiplex PCR, the TCRdb table keeps only in-frame clones and is missing some. The profile shows more than 95,000 clones, approximately 94% of them singletons. The donors were in the roughly 120-subject validation cohort; that cohort was separate from the roughly 730-subject first cohort. The TCR originated in a woman aged 18-29 years in good health and CMV-seronegative. Sequencing input: PBMCs. The V gene is TRBV5-1, the J gene TRBJ2-2; 7 bases map to TRBD2. CDR3 amino acids: CASRREGPAGELFF. The CDR3 DNA reads TGCGCCAGCAGGAGGGAGGGCCCGGCCGGGGAGCTGTTTTTT.